This entry describes one TCR beta chain. Its antigen is not known. Germline V CDR1 and CDR2: DFQATT, SNEGSKA (reference sequence). CDR3 size: 12 residues. This record belongs to a study of monozygotic twins with inflammatory bowel disease. After re-calling the 5' RACE reads, TCRdb lists one entry per CDR3 protein, DNA absent. Here the sample table reports about 210,000 distinct CDR3 sequences. Whole-study results and caveats: Lower TCRbeta diversity (inverse Simpson) was seen in IBD patients than in healthy co-twins. For IBD, no single strong associated signal or clonotype was supported.

The sequence came from a human donor with ulcerative colitis or Crohn's disease, or a healthy co-twin of an affected twin (not recorded which). The sequenced material came from blood. This sequence joins TRBV20-1 and TRBJ1-1. CDR3: CSAGEGETEAFF.